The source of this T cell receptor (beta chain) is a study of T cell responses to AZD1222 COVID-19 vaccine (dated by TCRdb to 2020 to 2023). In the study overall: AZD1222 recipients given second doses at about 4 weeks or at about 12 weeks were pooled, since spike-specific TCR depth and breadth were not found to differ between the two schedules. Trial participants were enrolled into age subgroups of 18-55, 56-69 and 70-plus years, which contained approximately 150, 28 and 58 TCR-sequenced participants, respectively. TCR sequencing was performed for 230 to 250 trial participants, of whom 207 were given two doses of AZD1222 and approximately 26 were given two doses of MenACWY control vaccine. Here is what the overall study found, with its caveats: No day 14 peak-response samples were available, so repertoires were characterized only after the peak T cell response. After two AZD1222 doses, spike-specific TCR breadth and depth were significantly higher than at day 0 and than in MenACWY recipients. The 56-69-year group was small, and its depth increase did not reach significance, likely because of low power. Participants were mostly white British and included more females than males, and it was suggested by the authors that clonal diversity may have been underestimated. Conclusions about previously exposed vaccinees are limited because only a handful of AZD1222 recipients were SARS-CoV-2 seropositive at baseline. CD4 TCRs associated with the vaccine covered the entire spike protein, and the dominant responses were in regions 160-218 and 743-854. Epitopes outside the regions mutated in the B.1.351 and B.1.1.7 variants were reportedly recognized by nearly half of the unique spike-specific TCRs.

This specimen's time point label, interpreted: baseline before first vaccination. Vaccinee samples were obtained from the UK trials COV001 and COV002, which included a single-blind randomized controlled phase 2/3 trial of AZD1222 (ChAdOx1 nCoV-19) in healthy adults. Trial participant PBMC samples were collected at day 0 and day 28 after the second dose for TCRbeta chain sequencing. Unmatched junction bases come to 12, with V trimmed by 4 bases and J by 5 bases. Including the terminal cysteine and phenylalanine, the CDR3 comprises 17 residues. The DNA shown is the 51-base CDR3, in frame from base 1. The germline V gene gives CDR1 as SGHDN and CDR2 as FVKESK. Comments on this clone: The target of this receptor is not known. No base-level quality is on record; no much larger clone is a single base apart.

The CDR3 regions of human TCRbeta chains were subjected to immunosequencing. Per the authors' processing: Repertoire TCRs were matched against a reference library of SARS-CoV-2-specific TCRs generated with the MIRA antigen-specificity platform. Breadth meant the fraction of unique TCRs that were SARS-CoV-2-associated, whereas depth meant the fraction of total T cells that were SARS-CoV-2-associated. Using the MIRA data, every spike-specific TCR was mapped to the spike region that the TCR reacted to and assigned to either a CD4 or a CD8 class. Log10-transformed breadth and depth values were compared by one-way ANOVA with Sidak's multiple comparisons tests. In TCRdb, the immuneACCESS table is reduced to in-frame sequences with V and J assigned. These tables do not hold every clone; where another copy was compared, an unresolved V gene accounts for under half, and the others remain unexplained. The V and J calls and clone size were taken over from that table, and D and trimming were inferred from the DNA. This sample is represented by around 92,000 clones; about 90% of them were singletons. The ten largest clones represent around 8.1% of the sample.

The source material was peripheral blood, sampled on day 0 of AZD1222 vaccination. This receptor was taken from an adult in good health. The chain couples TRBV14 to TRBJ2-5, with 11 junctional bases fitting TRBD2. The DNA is TGTGCCAGCAGCCCCCGGTCTAGCGGGAGGTCAAGGGAGACCCAGTACTTC. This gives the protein CASSPRSSGRSRETQYF. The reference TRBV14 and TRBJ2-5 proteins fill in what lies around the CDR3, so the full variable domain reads EAGVTQFPSHSVIEKGQTVTLRCDPISGHDNLYWYRRVMGKEIKFLLHFVKESKQDESGMPNNRFLAERTGGTYSTLKVQPAELEDSGVYFCASSPRSSGRSRETQYFGPGTRLLVL.